This TCR beta chain stems from a study of T-cell reconstitution after alpha-beta-depleted transplantation in children. This CDR3 spans 10 amino acids. Germline loops: CDR1 SQVTM, CDR2 ANQGSEA. Regarding this clonotype: Possible read error: a much larger clone is one base away.

Preparing the TCRbeta library involved the use of unique molecular identifiers. In TCRdb, the PCR reads were re-called with MiXCR into one record per CDR3 protein. The table includes around 380,000 distinct CDR3 sequences, approximately 10% detected once. V is TRBV29-1 and J is TRBJ2-5, with D unresolved. This sample comprised PBMCs from the stem cell graft donor, obtained from the stem cell graft. The TCR was taken from a human donor who donated a stem cell graft to a child with acute myeloid leukemia. The DNA for the CDR3 is TGCACCGTTGTCCAAGAGACCCAGTACTTC. Amino acid sequence: CTVVQETQYF.